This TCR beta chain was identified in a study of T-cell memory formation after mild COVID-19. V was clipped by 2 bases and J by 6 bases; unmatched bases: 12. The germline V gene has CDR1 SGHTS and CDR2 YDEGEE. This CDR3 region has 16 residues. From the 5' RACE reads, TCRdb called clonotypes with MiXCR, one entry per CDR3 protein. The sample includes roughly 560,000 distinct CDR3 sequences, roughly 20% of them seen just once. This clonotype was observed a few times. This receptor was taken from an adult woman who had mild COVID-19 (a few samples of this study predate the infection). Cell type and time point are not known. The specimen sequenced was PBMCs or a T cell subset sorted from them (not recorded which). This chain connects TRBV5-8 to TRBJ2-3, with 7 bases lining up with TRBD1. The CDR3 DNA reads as TGTGCCAGCAGCTTAACGGACAGGCGATACACTGATACGCAGTATTTT. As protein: CASSLTDRRYTDTQYF.